This TCR beta chain is from a study of T cell responses to AZD1222 COVID-19 vaccine. CDR3 length equals 14 residues. Germline lookup yields CDR1 SNHLY and CDR2 FYNNEI. V lost 7 bases to trimming and J lost 9 bases, with 16 bases between them. General study points: The span of vaccine-associated CD4 TCRs extended across spike, with dominance at 160-218 and 743-854. Reportedly, nearly half of unique spike TCRs recognized epitopes outside B.1.351/B.1.1.7 mutations. Spike-specific TCR breadth and depth went up after people got two AZD1222 doses. A mostly white British donor set with more females was recruited, and clonal diversity was possibly underestimated.

For this clone: Its cognate antigen is unknown.

The repertoire was sequenced with immunoSEQ multiplex PCR; TCRdb's copy has only in-frame clones and lacks some. Among 90,000 to 150,000 clones listed, approximately 90% were seen once. The sequencing here drew on peripheral blood, taken on day 0 of AZD1222 vaccination. The V call is TRBV2, the J call TRBJ1-6; D is ambiguous. This sequence was found in an adult in good health. CDR3 sequence: CASIPMMVGSPLHF. In DNA form, the CDR3 reads TGTGCCAGCATTCCCATGATGGTGGGTTCACCCCTCCACTTT.